This TCR beta chain was retrieved from a study of cytomegalovirus exposure and HLA in healthy donors. Researchers ran the PCR with 60 Vbeta and 13 Jbeta primers. Measured with immunoSEQ multiplex PCR; TCRdb has only the in-frame clones, and not every one. Of around 130,000 clones listed, about four fifths were seen once; the top ten hold under 4.5%. V trimming: 6 bases; J trimming: 3 bases; junction bases outside the gene matches: 2. CDR1 and CDR2 from the germline V gene are ENHRY and SYGVKD. The CDR3 runs to 14 residues. Study findings and constraints: According to an earlier analysis, most TCR beta V segments yielded productive rearrangements about 90% or about 30% of the time.

There were likely unrecorded immune exposures, though donors were nominally healthy when sampled. About this clone itself: Antigen specificity is unknown.

The gene calls are TRBV10-3 and TRBJ2-7; 13 bases agree with TRBD2. The sequencing sample was made of PBMCs. This clonotype was sampled from a middle-aged woman in good health and CMV-seronegative. CDR3 residues: CAISGTSGDYEQYF. As DNA, the CDR3 is TGTGCCATCAGCGGGACTAGCGGGGACTACGAGCAGTACTTC.